These 10 T cell receptor beta chains were all obtained from the same sample, sequenced in a study of blood T cell repertoires in COVID-19. Assay: immunoSEQ multiplex PCR; the TCRdb copy retains only in-frame clones and omits some. There are a few hundred thousand clones in the sample; roughly 85% occur only once, and approximately 6% lies in the top ten. The sample was PBMCs or T cells enriched from blood (not recorded which). These receptors were collected from a woman aged 40 to 50 who had recovered from COVID-19.

About this clone: In the same sample, other DNA sequences code for this CDR3. J is TRBJ2-1 and V is TRBV12-3 or TRBV12-4; no clear D gene. V was clipped by 6 bases and J by 6 bases, with 6 bases between them. The CDR3 sequence is 11 residues long. CDR3 loop: CASSPRNEQFF. The CDR3 DNA reads as TGTGCCAGCAGCCCCCGCAATGAGCAGTTCTTC.

The chain employs TRBV16 and TRBJ1-1, with D perhaps TRBD1 (5 bases). The CDR3 covers 14 residues. CDR1 is KGHSY, CDR2 FQNENV, per germline. V lost 1 base to trimming and J lost 0 bases, with 6 bases between them. The CDR3 protein is CASSQLGLNTEAFF. CDR3 DNA: TGTGCCAGCAGCCAATTGGGGCTGAACACTGAAGCTTTCTTT. The whole variable domain, remainder taken from reference TRBV16 and TRBJ1-1, is GEEVAQTPKHLVRGEGQKAKLYCAPIKGHSYVFWYQQVLKNEFKFLISFQNENVFDETGMPKERFSAKCLPNSPCSLEIQATKLEDSAVYFCASSQLGLNTEAFFGQGTRLTVV.

DNA of the CDR3: TGTGCCAGCAGCCCCCTCACCGGGACTAGCGGGAGTCTGAGCTCCTACAATGAGCAGTTCTTC. Amino acid sequence: CASSPLTGTSGSLSSYNEQFF. The rearrangement uses TRBV6-2 or TRBV6-3 and TRBJ2-1; 14 nucleotides match TRBD2. The CDR3 loop spans 21 amino acids. Trimming cost V 6 bases and J 0 bases; bases outside gene matches: 16. Germline CDR1 MNHEY, CDR2 SVGEGT.

The rearrangement links TRBV11-3 to TRBJ1-1; D is unresolved. The V gene lost 8 bases and the J gene lost 3 bases, with 19 bases spanning the gap. The CDR3 runs to 15 residues. Germline values: CDR1 SGHNT, CDR2 YENEEA. The CDR3 sequence: CASLPVRGRDTEAFF. The CDR3 nucleotides are TGTGCCAGCCTTCCGGTGCGGGGAAGGGACACTGAAGCTTTCTTT.

This chain uses TRBV28 with TRBJ2-7; TRBD2 aligns across 10 bases. This CDR3 has 16 residues. Germline loops: CDR1 MDHEN, CDR2 SYDVKM. The ends lost 1 base at V and 4 bases at J; junction bases unmatched: 7. CDR3 in DNA: TGTGCCAGCAGTTTATCCTCTAGCGGGAGTTGGTACGAGCAGTACTTC. It translates to CASSLSSSGSWYEQYF.

This chain links TRBV20-1 with TRBJ2-3; D ambiguous. V lost 6 bases, J lost 10 bases, and 11 bases lay in between. Germline lookup yields CDR1 DFQATT and CDR2 SNEGSKA (reference sequence). This CDR3 comprises 10 residues. The CDR3 loop reads CSATGSAQYF. CDR3 DNA sequence: TGCAGTGCCACGGGTTCAGCGCAGTATTTT.

The chain links TRBV24-1 to TRBJ2-3, with D maybe TRBD1 (6 bases). Germline-derived CDR1 and CDR2 are KGHDR and SFDVKD. Trimming removed 7 bases from V and 0 bases from J, with 7 bases in between. The CDR3 extends over 13 amino acids. The DNA for the CDR3 is TGTGCCACCAGGACAGGTAGCACAGATACGCAGTATTTT. Protein: CATRTGSTDTQYF.

The rearrangement uses TRBV6-2 or TRBV6-3 and TRBJ2-7; 9 bases agree with TRBD2. After removal of 5 bases from V and 5 bases from J, the junction contained 10 bases not matched to a gene. CDR3 size: 15 residues. In germline, CDR1 is MNHEY, CDR2 SVGEGT. Written as DNA, the CDR3 is TGTGCCAGCAGTCCGCCCGGGACTAGCACCCACGAGCAGTACTTC. Its protein product is CASSPPGTSTHEQYF.

This chain links TRBV12-3 or TRBV12-4 with TRBJ1-2; tentative D call: TRBD1 (5 bases). The CDR3 runs to 11 residues. V was trimmed by 4 bases and J by 8 bases, leaving 8 bases between them. CDR3 amino acids: CASSSRQGYTF. DNA of the CDR3: TGTGCCAGCAGTTCAAGACAGGGCTACACCTTC.

The chain is built from TRBV5-1 and TRBJ2-5, with TRBD2 identical over 9 bases. CDR1 SGHRS and CDR2 YFSETQ come from the germline V gene. The CDR3 has 17 residues. V shed 6 bases and J 4 bases; nucleotides not matched to a gene: 16. CDR3 in amino acids: CASMGGPLSGRGETQYF. In DNA form, the CDR3 reads TGCGCCAGCATGGGAGGGCCCCTTAGCGGGAGAGGAGAGACCCAGTACTTC.